These 25 T cell receptor beta chains share one sample of origin, sequenced in a study of beta chain features in type 1 diabetes. Every isolated RNA sample was fully reverse transcribed, so sequencing captured expressed TCRB transcripts. The repertoire was sequenced with immunoSEQ multiplex PCR; TCRdb's copy has only in-frame clones and lacks some. Altogether 300,000 to 400,000 clones are present, 11% being singletons, with the ten largest covering 0.015%. What was sequenced was naive CD4+ T cells from blood. The receptors derive from a woman aged 25 to 45 in good health.

The chain couples TRBV11-2 to TRBJ2-4, with 15 nucleotides matching TRBD2. The CDR3 has 16 residues. V lost 6 bases, J lost 7 bases, and 7 bases stayed unmatched. The germline V gene has CDR1 SGHAT and CDR2 FQNNGV. This chain's CDR3 is CASRGLAGGGENIQYF. CDR3 coding DNA: TGTGCCAGCAGGGGACTAGCGGGAGGTGGGGAGAACATTCAGTACTTC.

This clone was counted a few times. The rearrangement uses TRBV9 and TRBJ2-1; D call uncertain. Deletions cut 0 bases from V and 3 bases from J, with 7 bases between. Germline assignment: CDR1 SGDLS and CDR2 YYNGEE. This CDR3 region has 14 residues. The CDR3 protein is CASSVDLYYNEQFF. CDR3 DNA sequence: TGTGCCAGCAGCGTAGATCTCTACTACAATGAGCAGTTCTTC.

The genes are TRBV19 and TRBJ2-1, with TRBD2 identical over 9 bases. The V gene's germline CDR1 is LNHDA and CDR2 SQIVND (reference sequence). CDR3 size: 13 residues. The trim removed 5 bases at V and 11 bases at J, leaving 7 bases unmatched. The CDR3 reads CASSVAGGPKQFF. The CDR3, as DNA: TGTGCCAGTAGTGTGGCGGGAGGGCCAAAGCAGTTCTTC.

The chain links TRBV7-2 to TRBJ2-1; D possibly corresponds to TRBD1 (7 bases). This CDR3 spans 15 amino acids. V dropped 3 bases and J dropped 4 bases, with 13 bases sitting between them. Germline values: CDR1 SGHTA, CDR2 FQGNSA. CDR3 amino acids: CASSLAGQSYNEQFF. Written as DNA, the CDR3 is TGTGCCAGCAGCTTGGCGGGACAGAGTTACAATGAGCAGTTCTTC.

V gene TRBV9 combines with J gene TRBJ2-3; TRBD2 aligns across 8 bases. The trim removed 2 bases at V and 0 bases at J, leaving 5 bases unmatched. The CDR3 has 16 amino acids. Germline loops: CDR1 SGDLS, CDR2 YYNGEE. The CDR3: CASSVTSGASTDTQYF. CDR3 nucleotide sequence: TGTGCCAGCAGCGTCACTAGCGGAGCTAGCACAGATACGCAGTATTTT.

This chain links TRBV28 with TRBJ1-5; D may be TRBD1 (5 bases). The V gene's germline CDR1 is MDHEN and CDR2 SYDVKM. Trimming shortened V by 7 bases and J by 0 bases, and 10 bases separated the two germline ends. This CDR3 spans 14 amino acids. This chain's CDR3 is CASNRDFSNQPQHF. In nucleotides, the CDR3 is TGTGCCAGCAACCGGGACTTTAGCAATCAGCCCCAGCATTTT.

Only a few counts were recorded for this clone. V and J are TRBV2 and TRBJ2-7; D is possibly TRBD1 (6 bases). Germline assignment: CDR1 SNHLY and CDR2 FYNNEI. This CDR3 has 14 residues. Trimming stripped 4 bases from V and 3 bases from J, with 13 bases between. CDR3: CASSAGQRDYEQYF. The DNA for the CDR3 is TGTGCCAGCAGTGCCGGACAGAGAGACTACGAGCAGTACTTC.

The chain combines TRBV2 with TRBJ2-7, with D possibly TRBD1 on 6 matching bases. V was shortened by 1 base and J by 5 bases, with 12 bases between the two germline ends. Germline values: CDR1 SNHLY, CDR2 FYNNEI. There are 14 residues in the CDR3. DNA of the CDR3: TGTGCCAGCAGTGAAGGGAGGACAGTTCACGAGCAGTACTTC. This encodes CASSEGRTVHEQYF.

The chain joins TRBV29-1 to TRBJ1-2; 10 positions match TRBD1. Germline V lookup: CDR1 SQVTM, CDR2 ANQGSEA. The CDR3 is 14 amino acids. After removal of 7 bases from V and 4 bases from J, the junction contained 9 bases not matched to a gene. The CDR3 DNA is TGCAGCGCTACGGGACAGGGGTTTTTCTATGGCTACACCTTC. Residues: CSATGQGFFYGYTF.

This chain connects TRBV6-5 to TRBJ2-3; no clear D gene. The CDR3 is 15 amino acids. V was pared by 0 bases and J by 7 bases, with 14 bases between. Germline loops: CDR1 MNHEY, CDR2 SVGAGI. The CDR3 loop is CASSYSGQPANTQYF. In DNA, the CDR3 is TGTGCCAGCAGTTACTCTGGGCAACCTGCCAATACGCAGTATTTT.

This clone was found a few times. This chain connects TRBV29-1 to TRBJ2-2; 7 bases align to TRBD1. Looked up from germline, CDR1 is SQVTM and CDR2 is ANQGSEA. CDR3 length equals 15 residues. The CDR3 DNA reads as TGCAGTGCTCCCGCCCCAGGGGGTGACGGCGGGGAGCTGTTTTTT. Translation gives CSAPAPGGDGGELFF.

This clone was picked up a small number of times. The rearrangement uses TRBV19 and TRBJ2-7, with TRBD1 as a possible D gene (6 bases). Germline CDR1 and CDR2: LNHDA and SQIVND (reference sequence). This CDR3 has 15 amino acids. Trimming left V 6 bases short and J 3 bases short, with 18 bases between. In nucleotides, the CDR3 is TGTGCCAGTAGCCCGTCATCAGGGGACGACTACGAGCAGTACTTC. This sequence encodes CASSPSSGDDYEQYF.

The V call is TRBV28, the J call TRBJ1-1; TRBD1 aligns across 7 bases. The germline V gene encodes CDR1 MDHEN and CDR2 SYDVKM. V dropped 3 bases and J dropped 0; count of bases not matched to a gene: 4. The length of the CDR3 is 15 residues. The CDR3 coding sequence is TGTGCCAGCAGTTTGCCGGGACAGATGAACACTGAAGCTTTCTTT. This encodes CASSLPGQMNTEAFF. The whole variable domain, remainder taken from reference TRBV28 and TRBJ1-1, is DVKVTQSSRYLVKRTGEKVFLECVQDMDHENMFWYRQDPGLGLRLIYFSYDVKMKEKGDIPEGYSVSREKKERFSLILESASTNQTSMYLCASSLPGQMNTEAFFGQGTRLTVV.

The sample holds a few counts of this clone. The chain's CDR3 is CASSLVPGLGGSGANVLTF. CDR3 DNA sequence: TGTGCCAGCAGCTTAGTTCCGGGGCTGGGAGGGTCCGGGGCCAACGTCCTGACTTTC. The rearrangement uses TRBV7-2 and TRBJ2-6; 7 bases are shared with TRBD2. V was pared by 1 base and J by 4 bases, with 13 bases of the junction left unmatched. Germline-derived CDR1 and CDR2 are SGHTA and FQGNSA. The CDR3 loop spans 19 amino acids. The full variable domain, with the rest looked up from reference TRBV7-2 and TRBJ2-6, is GAGVSQSPSNKVTEKGKDVELRCDPISGHTALYWYRQSLGQGLEFLIYFQGNSAPDKSGLPSDRFSAERTGGSVSTLTIQRTQQEDSAVYLCASSLVPGLGGSGANVLTFGAGSRLTVL.

CDR3 nucleotide sequence: TGTGCCTGGAGTGTGGCACCCCTCAGGGGGGTCACCGGGGAGCTGTTTTTT. This codes for CAWSVAPLRGVTGELFF. The rearrangement joins TRBV30 to TRBJ2-2; D is possibly TRBD1 (7 bases). The V and J ends lost 0 bases and 4 bases respectively, with 18 bases between them. The CDR3 has 17 residues. CDR1 GTSNPN and CDR2 SVGIG come from the germline V gene (reference sequence).

This clone was picked up a small number of times. The chain employs TRBV4-2 and TRBJ2-5; 14 bases are a match to TRBD2. CDR3 length: 16 residues. Germline-derived CDR1 and CDR2 are LGHNA and YNFKEQ. Trimming cost V 4 bases and J 5 bases; bases outside gene matches: 6. CDR3 region: CASSLGLAGVAETQYF. CDR3 bases: TGTGCCAGCAGCCTGGGACTAGCGGGAGTGGCGGAGACCCAGTACTTC.

As to this clone: Its ends do not fully match the called genes, so a read error is possible. The CDR3 sequence: CASSDWAFGEQFF. The CDR3, as DNA: TGTGCAAGCAGTGACTGGGCGTTCGGTGAGCAGTTCTTC. This chain links TRBV2 with TRBJ2-1; no definite D call. This CDR3 is built from 13 residues. Germline loops: CDR1 SNHLY, CDR2 FYNNEI.

J is TRBJ2-2 and V is TRBV27; 12 bases agree with TRBD2. The CDR3 has 17 amino acids. V gave up 2 bases and J gave up 2 bases; unmatched junction bases: 3. The V gene's germline CDR1 is MNHEY and CDR2 SMNVEV (reference sequence). The DNA of the CDR3 is TGTGCCAGCAGTTTAGGACTAGCGGGACCTAACACCGGGGAGCTGTTTTTT. Translation gives CASSLGLAGPNTGELFF.

The V and J genes are TRBV4-3 and TRBJ2-3, with TRBD2 matching 7 bases. The CDR3 consists of 17 residues. The J segment lost 1 base and the V segment lost 1 base, leaving 8 bases of the junction unmatched. Per the germline V gene, CDR1 is LGHNA and CDR2 is YSLEER. CDR3 sequence (DNA): TGCGCCAGCAGCCAAGCATTAGCGGGTTTCCGCACAGATACGCAGTATTTT. This encodes CASSQALAGFRTDTQYF.

This clone was seen a few times. The rearrangement joins TRBV5-1 to TRBJ2-5; perhaps TRBD1 as D (6 bases). The CDR3 runs to 16 residues. Between the trimmed V and J ends, which lost 0 bases and 5 bases, there was a span of 17 bases. CDR1 and CDR2 (germline): SGHRS, YFSETQ. In DNA form, the CDR3 reads TGCGCCAGCAGCTTGGCAGGCCAGGGACATCGGGAGACCCAGTACTTC. This translates into CASSLAGQGHRETQYF.

This chain connects TRBV14 to TRBJ2-7, with TRBD2 matching 9 bases. Trimming at V came to 2 bases and at J to 2 bases, leaving 4 bases not matched to a gene. The germline CDR1 and CDR2 sequences are SGHDN and FVKESK. The CDR3 has 15 residues. The CDR3 nucleotides read TGTGCCAGCAGCCAACTGGGCGGGAGGGCCTACGAGCAGTACTTC. This sequence encodes CASSQLGGRAYEQYF.

The gene calls are TRBV28 and TRBJ2-1; 7 nucleotides agree with TRBD1. This CDR3 contains 14 residues. Germline CDR1 reads MDHEN; CDR2 reads SYDVKM. V lost 5 bases, J lost 9 bases, and 10 bases stayed unmatched. CDR3 protein: CASSQGDRPVEQFF. In DNA, the CDR3 is TGTGCCAGCAGTCAGGGGGACCGACCTGTTGAGCAGTTCTTC.

This clone came up a few times. This sequence joins TRBV10-3 and TRBJ2-4; D remains unclear. There are 15 residues in the CDR3. Germline V CDR1 and CDR2: ENHRY, SYGVKD. Trimming cost V 4 bases and J 0 bases, with 10 bases left between them. CDR3 nucleotides: TGTGCCATCAGTGGAGACTTGTTAGCCAAAAACATTCAGTACTTC. Residues: CAISGDLLAKNIQYF.

The chain employs TRBV14 and TRBJ1-1; maybe TRBD1 (6 bases). CDR1 and CDR2 (germline): SGHDN, FVKESK. This CDR3 has 15 amino acids. Trimming left V 2 bases short and J 1 base short, with 11 bases between. The CDR3 nucleotides read TGTGCCAGCAGCCAATGGAACAGGGCGAACACTGAAGCTTTCTTT. It translates to CASSQWNRANTEAFF. The variable domain in full, with the rest retrieved from reference TRBV14 and TRBJ1-1, is EAGVTQFPSHSVIEKGQTVTLRCDPISGHDNLYWYRRVMGKEIKFLLHFVKESKQDESGMPNNRFLAERTGGTYSTLKVQPAELEDSGVYFCASSQWNRANTEAFFGQGTRLTVV.

There are a few counts of this clone. This sequence joins TRBV7-9 and TRBJ2-1, with a possible D match to TRBD2 (6 bases). V lost 5 bases and J lost 9, with 11 bases in between. The germline CDR1 and CDR2 sequences are SEHNR and FQNEAQ (reference sequence). The CDR3 loop spans 12 amino acids. The CDR3 bases are TGTGCCAGCAGCACGGAGGGCAGTGAGCAGTTCTTC. The encoded protein is CASSTEGSEQFF.